The 32 T cell receptor beta chains in this list originate from one sample, sequenced in a study of T cells in localized non-small cell lung cancer. Sequenced by immunoSEQ multiplex PCR; TCRdb stores in-frame clones only, minus some. This table has 33,000 or so clones, roughly 82% appearing once. The sample consisted of peripheral blood, taken before any cancer treatment. Receptors originate from a male donor aged 60 or over with stage III squamous cell lung carcinoma.

The V and J genes are TRBV6-1 and TRBJ1-5; maybe TRBD1 (5 bases). CDR1 is MNHNS, CDR2 SASEGT, per germline. V lost 5 bases to trimming and J lost 7 bases, with 15 bases between them. The CDR3 totals 14 residues. CDR3 loop: CASSTERGVQPQHF. The CDR3 DNA is TGTGCCAGCAGTACGGAGAGGGGTGTCCAGCCCCAGCATTTT.

The chain recombines TRBV5-6 with TRBJ2-1; D remains ambiguous. Germline values: CDR1 SGHDT, CDR2 YYEEEE. CDR3 length: 12 amino acids. V was cut by 2 bases and J by 7 bases, with 7 bases left in between. This CDR3 is CASSFFGNEQFF. CDR3 nucleotide sequence: TGTGCCAGCAGCTTTTTTGGGAATGAGCAGTTCTTC.

The genes are TRBV7-9 and TRBJ2-7; TRBD1 matches at 12 bases. Germline V gene data show CDR1 as SEHNR and CDR2 as FQNEAQ (reference sequence). J lost 2 bases, V lost 6 bases, and 8 bases had no gene match. The CDR3 consists of 16 residues. CDR3 region: CASRGPGQGAPYEQYF. The CDR3 DNA reads as TGTGCCAGCAGGGGCCCGGGACAGGGGGCGCCCTACGAGCAGTACTTC.

V gene TRBV11-3 combines with J gene TRBJ2-7; 7 nucleotides match TRBD1. CDR1 SGHNT and CDR2 YENEEA come from the germline V gene. The CDR3 is made up of 13 amino acids. The junction had 0 bases not matched to a gene; V was cut back by 0 bases and J by 4 bases. CDR3 in amino acids: CASSLEQGYEQYF. In DNA, the CDR3 is TGTGCCAGCAGCTTAGAACAGGGGTACGAGCAGTACTTC.

The V and J genes are TRBV11-2 and TRBJ2-7; a weak D match, TRBD1 (6 bases). The germline V and J ends were trimmed by 5 bases and 3 bases, with 14 bases remaining between them. The CDR3 sequence is 14 residues long. The germline V gene encodes CDR1 SGHAT and CDR2 FQNNGV. The DNA of the CDR3 is TGTGCCAGCAGCCCCTCTGGGGGCAGCTACGAGCAGTACTTC. Translating it yields CASSPSGGSYEQYF.

The J gene is TRBJ2-3, the V gene TRBV27; tentatively, D is TRBD1 or TRBD2 (5 bases each). The V gene lost 4 bases and the J gene lost 2 bases, with 13 bases spanning the gap. The CDR3 has 15 amino acids. Germline CDR1 and CDR2: MNHEY and SMNVEV (reference sequence). The CDR3 sequence: CASSSRDPDTDTQYF. In DNA form, the CDR3 reads TGTGCCAGCAGTTCCCGGGACCCCGACACAGATACGCAGTATTTT.

The chain has TRBV19 and TRBJ1-2; tentative D call: TRBD1 (5 bases). The CDR3 runs 15 residues. V gave up 7 bases and J gave up 8 bases, with 23 bases separating them. Germline CDR1 and CDR2: LNHDA and SQIVND (reference sequence). This CDR3 is CASTNRAGRYRGYTF. The CDR3 DNA reads TGTGCCAGTACCAATCGAGCAGGGAGGTATCGGGGCTACACCTTC. Together with reference TRBV19 and TRBJ1-2, the CDR3 gives the full variable domain: DGGITQSPKYLFRKEGQNVTLSCEQNLNHDAMYWYRQDPGQGLRLIYYSQIVNDFQKGDIAEGYSVSREKKESFPLTVTSAQKNPTAFYLCASTNRAGRYRGYTFGSGTRLTVV.

This chain links TRBV19 with TRBJ1-4; no clear D gene. Germline assignment: CDR1 LNHDA and CDR2 SQIVND (reference sequence). The length of the CDR3 is 15 residues. V was cut by 5 bases and J by 2 bases, with 12 bases left in between. CDR3 amino acids: CASSGGLWTNEKLFF. The CDR3 nucleotides are TGTGCCAGTAGTGGCGGCCTTTGGACTAATGAAAAACTGTTTTTT.

This chain links TRBV6-6 with TRBJ2-5; TRBD2 matches at 9 bases. This CDR3 region has 15 residues. The J segment lost 5 bases and the V segment lost 2 bases, leaving 6 bases of the junction unmatched. CDR1 is MNHNY and CDR2 is SVGAGI in the germline V gene (reference sequence). The CDR3 coding sequence is TGTGCCAGCAGTTACGGCGGGGGGGAGGAGGAGACCCAGTACTTC. It yields the protein CASSYGGGEEETQYF.

This clone was counted only a few times. The chain carries TRBV2 and TRBJ1-5; 7 bases are shared with TRBD1. The CDR3 length is 15 residues. CDR1 and CDR2 from the germline V gene are SNHLY and FYNNEI. J was trimmed by 0 bases and V by 6 bases; bases with no gene match: 5. The CDR3 sequence is CASRGGQTSNQPQHF. The CDR3 nucleotides read TGTGCCAGCAGAGGGGGACAGACTAGCAATCAGCCCCAGCATTTT.

This sequence joins TRBV6-1 and TRBJ2-3, with D possibly being TRBD1 or TRBD2 (5 bases each). The V gene's germline CDR1 is MNHNS and CDR2 SASEGT. This CDR3 contains 14 residues. Trimming left V 4 bases short and J 2 bases short, with 10 bases between. The CDR3, as DNA: TGTGCCAGCAGTGTCGTAGGGACCACAGATACGCAGTATTTT. This sequence encodes CASSVVGTTDTQYF.

The V call is TRBV11-2, the J call TRBJ2-1, with 11 nucleotides matching TRBD1. V lost 5 bases and J lost 4; bases outside the gene matches: 1. CDR1 is SGHAT, CDR2 FQNNGV, per germline. The CDR3 consists of 14 residues. CDR3 nucleotide sequence: TGTGCCAGCAGCCGGGACAGGGGGTACAATGAGCAGTTCTTC. This encodes CASSRDRGYNEQFF. The full variable domain, rest sourced from reference TRBV11-2 and TRBJ2-1, is EAGVAQSPRYKIIEKRQSVAFWCNPISGHATLYWYQQILGQGPKLLIQFQNNGVVDDSQLPKDRFSAERLKGVDSTLKIQPAKLEDSAVYLCASSRDRGYNEQFFGPGTRLTVL.

The gene calls are TRBV6-5 and TRBJ1-1, with D uncertain. Trimming shortened V by 6 bases and J by 1 base, and 15 bases separated the two germline ends. Germline V gene sequence: CDR1 MNHEY, CDR2 SVGAGI. This CDR3 has 15 residues. As DNA, the CDR3 is TGTGCCAGCAGGCTGGGGTCCGCCGGGAACACTGAAGCTTTCTTT. Translation gives CASRLGSAGNTEAFF.

The rearrangement joins TRBV30 to TRBJ2-1; 7 bases align to TRBD2. The CDR3 is 14 residues long. The germline CDR1 and CDR2 sequences are GTSNPN and SVGIG (reference sequence). V dropped 4 bases and J dropped 2; count of bases not matched to a gene: 5. CDR3 in DNA: TGTGCCTGGACTAAGCGGGGAACCTACAATGAGCAGTTCTTC. It specifies CAWTKRGTYNEQFF.

This chain links TRBV7-9 with TRBJ2-7; D ambiguous. This CDR3 is built from 13 residues. Germline V gene lookup returns CDR1 SEHNR and CDR2 FQNEAQ (reference sequence). Trimming left V 8 bases short and J 3 bases short, with 14 bases between. Here the CDR3 DNA reads TGTGCCAGCCCAGGTCCGGAAGACTACGAGCAGTACTTC. Its protein product is CASPGPEDYEQYF.

V gene TRBV5-6 combines with J gene TRBJ2-1; 10 nucleotides line up with TRBD2. This CDR3 is built from 16 residues. V lost 0 bases to trimming and J lost 7 bases; unmatched junction nucleotides: 7. The germline V gene encodes CDR1 SGHDT and CDR2 YYEEEE. CDR3 DNA sequence: TGTGCCAGCAGCTTGGAAGCGGGAGGGCCGAGAAATGAGCAGTTCTTC. Translation gives CASSLEAGGPRNEQFF.

V gene TRBV5-1 combines with J gene TRBJ2-1; possibly TRBD1 for D (5 bases). Trimming removed 6 bases from V and 5 bases from J, with 15 bases in between. Germline V gene sequence: CDR1 SGHRS, CDR2 YFSETQ. The CDR3 consists of 14 residues. CDR3 DNA sequence: TGCGCCAGCAACCCGGAGACAGCGAACAATGAGCAGTTCTTC. Amino acids: CASNPETANNEQFF.

This rearrangement joins TRBV2 to TRBJ1-2; a weak D match, TRBD1 (6 bases). Trimming left V 1 base short and J 3 bases short, with 12 bases between. There are 15 residues in the CDR3. CDR1 SNHLY and CDR2 FYNNEI come from the germline V gene. The CDR3 sequence is CASSEGPRGDYGYTF. In DNA, the CDR3 is TGTGCCAGCAGTGAAGGGCCCAGGGGTGACTATGGCTACACCTTC.

The chain couples TRBV5-1 to TRBJ2-6; 9 bases match TRBD1. The CDR3 extends over 18 amino acids. The germline V gene has CDR1 SGHRS and CDR2 YFSETQ. After removal of 4 bases from V and 1 base from J, the junction contained 9 bases not matched to a gene. DNA of the CDR3: TGCGCCAGCAGCGCGGGACAGGGTGTAGGATCTGGGGCCAACGTCCTGACTTTC. It translates to CASSAGQGVGSGANVLTF.

The chain combines TRBV30 with TRBJ2-7; D uncertain. Germline CDR1 is GTSNPN and CDR2 is SVGIG (reference sequence). V was cut by 4 bases and J by 2 bases, with 12 bases left in between. CDR3 length: 13 amino acids. The CDR3 protein is CAWNADAAYEQYF. CDR3 in DNA: TGTGCCTGGAACGCTGACGCCGCCTACGAGCAGTACTTC. Full variable domain (missing parts from reference TRBV30 and TRBJ2-7): SQTIHQWPATLVQPVGSPLSLECTVEGTSNPNLYWYRQAAGRGLQLLFYSVGIGQISSEVPQNLSASRPQDRQFILSSKKLLLSDSGFYLCAWNADAAYEQYFGPGTRLTVT.

The chain links TRBV27 to TRBJ2-3, with a weak D call TRBD1 (5 bases). The CDR3 consists of 14 residues. V was clipped by 5 bases and J by 4 bases, with 13 bases between them. In germline, CDR1 is MNHEY, CDR2 SMNVEV (reference sequence). CDR3 loop: CASSTLGASDTQYF. The CDR3 bases are TGTGCCAGCAGTACTCTAGGGGCCTCAGATACGCAGTATTTT.

This chain connects TRBV7-6 to TRBJ1-1; D call uncertain. CDR3 length: 14 amino acids. With 3 bases removed from V and 1 base from J, the gap between germline ends came to 9 bases. CDR1 SGHVS and CDR2 FNYEAQ come from the germline V gene. The CDR3 spells CASSLSGWNTEAFF. CDR3 nucleotide sequence: TGTGCCAGCAGCTTGTCGGGGTGGAACACTGAAGCTTTCTTT. The full variable domain, completed using reference TRBV7-6 and TRBJ1-1, is GAGVSQSPRYKVTKRGQDVALRCDPISGHVSLYWYRQALGQGPEFLTYFNYEAQQDKSGLPNDRFSAERPEGSISTLTIQRTEQRDSAMYRCASSLSGWNTEAFFGQGTRLTVV.

This chain links TRBV5-1 with TRBJ2-7; no clear D gene. In germline, CDR1 is SGHRS, CDR2 YFSETQ. CDR3 length: 15 amino acids. Trimming removed 2 bases at V and 5 bases at J, with 17 bases between. The CDR3 DNA is TGCGCCAGCAGCTTAGGATTCGGAGAGTCCGACGAGCAGTACTTC. Translation gives CASSLGFGESDEQYF.

The chain's CDR3 is CASSPIQGDNEQFF. As DNA, the CDR3 is TGTGCCAGCTCACCAATCCAGGGGGATAATGAGCAGTTCTTC. The chain combines TRBV18 with TRBJ2-1; 7 nucleotides line up with TRBD1. The CDR3 covers 14 residues. Germline loops: CDR1 KGHSH, CDR2 LQKENI. V shed 2 bases, J shed 7 bases, and the junction held 5 bases outside the gene matches.

This clone was seen just once. CDR3 sequence (DNA): TGTGCCAGCAGTGAAGGGGCAGGGTGGAATGAGCAGTTCTTC. Protein sequence: CASSEGAGWNEQFF. J is TRBJ2-1 and V is TRBV6-4; perhaps TRBD1 as D (5 bases). Germline values: CDR1 MRHNA, CDR2 SNTAGT. The CDR3 loop spans 14 amino acids. V lost 3 bases and J 7 bases, leaving 13 bases between the germline ends.

Notes on this clone: Distinct nucleotide sequences in the sample also encode this CDR3. The CDR3 spells CASSEPNNEQFF. CDR3 nucleotides: TGTGCCAGCAGTGAACCAAACAATGAGCAGTTCTTC. V gene TRBV2 combines with J gene TRBJ2-1; the D is unclear. Germline V gene lookup returns CDR1 SNHLY and CDR2 FYNNEI. The CDR3 totals 12 residues. With 2 bases removed from V and 5 bases from J, the gap between germline ends came to 4 bases.

A single count supports this clone. The rearrangement uses TRBV5-1 and TRBJ2-6; D remains unclear. There are 11 residues in the CDR3. V gave up 7 bases and J gave up 4 bases, with 3 bases separating them. The germline V gene has CDR1 SGHRS and CDR2 YFSETQ. The CDR3 region has the DNA TGCGCCAGCGAAGGGGCCAACGTCCTGACTTTC. As protein: CASEGANVLTF.

This rearrangement joins TRBV10-2 to TRBJ2-1, with D unresolved. The germline V and J ends were trimmed by 2 bases and 4 bases, with 15 bases remaining between them. The V gene's germline CDR1 is WSHSY and CDR2 SAAADI. This CDR3 is built from 16 residues. The CDR3 here is CASSEGLISLYNEQFF. CDR3 sequence (DNA): TGCGCCAGCAGTGAGGGTCTAATCAGCCTATACAATGAGCAGTTCTTC.

This clone appeared once. The chain combines TRBV11-3 with TRBJ1-1; a possible D gene is TRBD1 (6 bases). Germline V gene lookup returns CDR1 SGHNT and CDR2 YENEEA. Trimming took 3 bases from V and 3 from J, leaving 11 bases between them. The CDR3 runs 14 residues. CDR3 DNA sequence: TGTGCCAGCAGCTTGGGGGGGCAGGACACTGAAGCTTTCTTT. This sequence encodes CASSLGGQDTEAFF.

The gene calls are TRBV19 and TRBJ1-5; D not resolved. From germline, CDR1 is LNHDA and CDR2 SQIVND (reference sequence). The CDR3 loop spans 14 amino acids. With 3 bases removed from V and 5 bases from J, the gap between germline ends came to 11 bases. The CDR3 is CASSIQGRDQPQHF. CDR3 nucleotides: TGTGCCAGTAGTATTCAAGGGAGGGATCAGCCCCAGCATTTT.

The chain is built from TRBV11-2 and TRBJ2-2; 10 nucleotides align to TRBD2. Germline CDR1 and CDR2: SGHAT and FQNNGV. This CDR3 region has 16 residues. The V segment lost 0 bases and the J segment 7 bases; nucleotides outside the gene matches: 5. CDR3: CASSLDPSGSNGELFF. CDR3 DNA: TGTGCCAGCAGCTTAGATCCTAGCGGGAGTAACGGGGAGCTGTTTTTT.

The chain couples TRBV6-6 to TRBJ2-3, with 14 bases that match TRBD2. There are 16 residues in the CDR3. Germline V CDR1 and CDR2: MNHNY, SVGAGI (reference sequence). V was pared by 6 bases and J by 4 bases, with 6 bases of the junction left unmatched. As DNA, the CDR3 is TGTGCCAGCAGGGATGGACTAGCGGGGGGAGCAGATACGCAGTATTTT. This translates into CASRDGLAGGADTQYF.